Included here is one T cell receptor beta chain sequence, with context. Original analysis: Reference gene primer amplification gave nucleated cell count estimates. Measured with immunoSEQ multiplex PCR; TCRdb has only the in-frame clones, and not every one. V, J and clone size are taken as reported in that table, and D and trimming were inferred from the DNA itself. The top ten clones hold under 35% of a sample with 100,000 to 150,000 clones, approximately 92% of them seen once. V was shortened by 7 bases and J by 2 bases, with 9 bases between the two germline ends. From germline, CDR1 is MDHEN and CDR2 SYDVKM. The length of the CDR3 is 12 residues. These data come from a study of blood T cell repertoires in COVID-19. Study information: Spain, Italy and the United States supplied samples that represented acute and convalescent COVID-19. PBMCs, B-cell-depleted T cells, or T cells provided the cDNA or gDNA that made up the material.

J is TRBJ2-7 and V is TRBV28; no firm D call. The sample taken for sequencing was peripheral blood. This receptor was obtained from a man aged 65 to 79 with active or convalescent COVID-19. CDR3 in amino acids: CASTSPAYEQYF. The CDR3 DNA is TGTGCCAGCACCTCGCCGGCCTACGAGCAGTACTTC.